This TCR beta chain stems from a study of blood T cell repertoires in COVID-19. Background on the study: Acute and convalescent COVID-19 samples came from the United States, Italy and Spain. T cells, B-cell-depleted T cells, or PBMCs provided the cDNA or gDNA that served as material.

Cohort 3 recovered donors had two negative PCRs, clearance, or symptom resolution. V gave up 1 base and J gave up 7 bases; unmatched junction bases: 0. The CDR3 is 13 amino acids. CDR1 and CDR2 from the germline V gene are SNHLY and FYNNEI. Measured with immunoSEQ multiplex PCR; TCRdb has only the in-frame clones, and not every one. The table lists nearly 350,000 clones, approximately 84% of them singletons, with 1% in the top ten. The genes are TRBV2 and TRBJ2-7; the match to TRBD2 covers 11 bases. This sequence originates from a woman aged 25 to 39 who had recovered from COVID-19. Sequenced sample: PBMCs or T cells enriched from blood (not recorded which). CDR3 sequence (DNA): TGTGCCAGCAGTGAAGGACTAGCGGGGGAGCAGTACTTC. Amino acids: CASSEGLAGEQYF.